This T cell receptor beta chain was captured in a study of CDR3 diversity in severe acne. Germline V CDR1 and CDR2: SGHTA, FQGTGA. The CDR3 is 14 residues long. The J segment lost 4 bases and the V segment lost 5 bases, leaving 6 bases of the junction unmatched. TCRdb reprocessed the PCR reads with MiXCR, giving one entry per CDR3 protein. The sample contains 100,000 or so distinct CDR3 sequences, 51% of which appear only once. In its sample, this clonotype ranks as medium-sized. V and J are TRBV7-3 and TRBJ2-3, with 7 nucleotides matching TRBD2. This clonotype originated in a male donor with acne. The sequencing sample was made of blood. The CDR3 loop reads CASSRRGGSDTQYF. CDR3 nucleotide sequence: TGTGCCAGCAGCCGTAGGGGAGGGTCAGATACGCAGTATTTT.